This entry concerns a single TCR beta chain. This sample is part of a study of PD-1 blockade in classical Hodgkin lymphoma. Sample time point: newly diagnosed, previously untreated cHL patient sample. Magnetic depletion of unwanted cells isolated CD4+ T cells from thawed PBMCs. The germline V and J ends were trimmed by 3 bases and 1 base, with 15 bases remaining between them. The germline V gene encodes CDR1 LNHDA and CDR2 SQIVND (reference sequence). The CDR3 is 16 amino acids. Sequenced by immunoSEQ multiplex PCR; TCRdb stores in-frame clones only, minus some. The sample lists about 22,000 clones; 91% were seen once.

What was sequenced was CD4+ T cells from blood. The chain has TRBV19 and TRBJ2-5; D is unclear. The sequence came from a human donor with classical Hodgkin lymphoma. This chain's CDR3 is CASSIRGRATQETQYF. DNA for the CDR3: TGTGCCAGTAGTATCCGTGGTCGGGCTACCCAAGAGACCCAGTACTTC.